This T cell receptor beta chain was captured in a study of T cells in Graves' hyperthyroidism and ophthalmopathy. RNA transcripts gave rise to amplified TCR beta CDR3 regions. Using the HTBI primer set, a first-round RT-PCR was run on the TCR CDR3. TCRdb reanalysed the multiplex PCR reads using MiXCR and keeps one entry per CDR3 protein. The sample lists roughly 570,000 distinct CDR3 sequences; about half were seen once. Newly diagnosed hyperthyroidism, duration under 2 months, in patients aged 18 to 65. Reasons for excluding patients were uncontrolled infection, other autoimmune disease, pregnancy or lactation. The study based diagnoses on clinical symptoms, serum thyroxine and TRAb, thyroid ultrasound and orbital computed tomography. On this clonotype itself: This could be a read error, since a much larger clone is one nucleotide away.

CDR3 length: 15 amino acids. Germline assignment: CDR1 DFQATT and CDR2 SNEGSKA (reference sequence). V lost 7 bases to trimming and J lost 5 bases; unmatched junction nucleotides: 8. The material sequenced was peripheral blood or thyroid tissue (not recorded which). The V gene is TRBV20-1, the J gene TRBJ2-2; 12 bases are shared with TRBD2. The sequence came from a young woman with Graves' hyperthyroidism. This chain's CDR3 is CSVGASGRATGELFF. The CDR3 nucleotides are TGCAGTGTTGGGGCTAGCGGGAGGGCGACCGGGGAGCTGTTTTTT.